The present T cell receptor (beta chain) was sequenced within a study of blood T cell repertoires in COVID-19. The overall study: Samples came from the United States, Italy and Spain, spanning acute and convalescent COVID-19. Nucleic acid was either cDNA or gDNA, and it came from T cells, B-cell-depleted T cells, or PBMCs.

In the authors' workflow: From reference gene primer amplification, estimates of nucleated cell counts were derived. Only in-frame clones appear in the TCRdb table, and some are missing; sequencing was by immunoSEQ multiplex PCR. That table gives V, J and clone size, and the DNA gave D and trimming. The table shows 250,000 or so clones, with roughly 86% occurring only once. CDR3 length: 15 residues. Trimming removed 2 bases from V and 8 bases from J, with 17 bases in between. Germline lookup yields CDR1 SGDLS and CDR2 YYNGEE. The chain is built from TRBV9 and TRBJ2-4, with D possibly being TRBD2 (7 bases). The sequenced material came from peripheral blood. This TCR came from an older woman with active or convalescent COVID-19. The CDR3 nucleotides read TGTGCCAGCAGCGTCCCTCTAGGGGGGGTGGACATTCAGTACTTC. Translation: CASSVPLGGVDIQYF.